One sample yielded the 21 T cell receptor beta chains listed below, sequenced in a study of blood T cell repertoires in COVID-19. Method: immunoSEQ multiplex PCR; TCRdb's copy keeps in-frame clones and lacks some. The table lists 270,000 or so clones, around 85% of them singletons. The material sequenced was peripheral blood. The receptors shown here come from a human donor with COVID-19, enrolled during active disease. The donor label of this sample is uncertain.

The chain links TRBV30 to TRBJ2-2; 7 bases are a match to TRBD1. V lost 3 bases and J lost 7; bases outside the gene matches: 20. Germline loops: CDR1 GTSNPN, CDR2 SVGIG (reference sequence). The CDR3 consists of 18 residues. DNA for the CDR3: TGTGCCTGGAGGGGAAGAATAACCGGGACAGAGAGCCGCGGGGAGCTGTTTTTT. The encoded protein is CAWRGRITGTESRGELFF. The entire variable domain, with the rest obtained from reference TRBV30 and TRBJ2-2, is as follows: SQTIHQWPATLVQPVGSPLSLECTVEGTSNPNLYWYRQAAGRGLQLLFYSVGIGQISSEVPQNLSASRPQDRQFILSSKKLLLSDSGFYLCAWRGRITGTESRGELFFGEGSRLTVL.

This clone was seen a single time. The V and J genes are TRBV7-9 and TRBJ2-3, with TRBD1 matching over 7 bases. Germline assignment: CDR1 SEHNR and CDR2 FQNEAQ (reference sequence). The CDR3 is 15 residues long. Trimming removed 3 bases from V and 3 bases from J; junction bases left unmatched: 6. CDR3 in amino acids: CASSFEGRGTDTQYF. The DNA for the CDR3 is TGTGCCAGCAGCTTCGAGGGCAGGGGGACAGATACGCAGTATTTT. The full variable domain, with the rest looked up from reference TRBV7-9 and TRBJ2-3, is DTGVSQNPRHKITKRGQNVTFRCDPISEHNRLYWYRQTLGQGPEFLTYFQNEAQLEKSRLLSDRFSAERPKGSFSTLEIQRTEQGDSAMYLCASSFEGRGTDTQYFGPGTRLTVL.

The chain combines TRBV11-2 with TRBJ1-5; 9 bases are a match to TRBD1. The CDR3 sequence is 15 residues long. Germline assignment: CDR1 SGHAT and CDR2 FQNNGV. V was clipped by 3 bases and J by 5 bases; unmatched bases: 5. This CDR3 reads CASSFRQGVDQPQHF. CDR3 sequence (DNA): TGTGCCAGCAGCTTTAGACAGGGGGTTGATCAGCCCCAGCATTTT.

In this sample, this clone turned up once. The junction and the germline gene differ at one end; a read error may be behind it. The chain employs TRBV5-1 and TRBJ2-7; D remains unclear. Germline-derived CDR1 and CDR2 are SGHRS and YFSETQ. The CDR3 consists of 13 residues. The CDR3: CPSTPSGPYEQYF. The DNA of the CDR3 is TGCCCCAGCACCCCATCAGGTCCCTACGAGCAGTACTTC.

The chain is built from TRBV27 and TRBJ2-7, with D possibly TRBD1 on 7 matching bases. The germline V gene encodes CDR1 MNHEY and CDR2 SMNVEV (reference sequence). V lost 3 bases and J lost 3, with 12 bases in between. This CDR3 spans 14 amino acids. CDR3 DNA: TGTGCCAGCAGTTTCGCGGGACAGCGCTACGAGCAGTACTTC. This gives the protein CASSFAGQRYEQYF.

The chain combines TRBV28 with TRBJ2-7; TRBD2 aligns across 9 bases. The CDR3 spans 13 residues. Germline V gene lookup returns CDR1 MDHEN and CDR2 SYDVKM. V lost 7 bases to trimming and J lost 2 bases; unmatched junction nucleotides: 3. CDR3 protein: CASTAGGPYEQYF. The CDR3 DNA sequence: TGTGCCAGCACGGCGGGAGGGCCCTACGAGCAGTACTTC.

This sequence joins TRBV2 and TRBJ2-5; D is possibly TRBD2 (6 bases). The CDR3 totals 13 residues. The V end was cut by 10 bases, the J end by 1 base, with 13 bases between. The germline CDR1 and CDR2 sequences are SNHLY and FYNNEI. The CDR3 sequence is CATIRGTQETQYF. The CDR3 DNA is TGTGCCACGATCCGGGGGACCCAAGAGACCCAGTACTTC.

The chain combines TRBV9 with TRBJ2-7; 14 positions agree with TRBD2. V was pared by 4 bases and J by 4 bases, with 4 bases of the junction left unmatched. This CDR3 is 15 amino acids long. Germline V gene sequence: CDR1 SGDLS, CDR2 YYNGEE. CDR3 region: CASSRGTSGSYEQYF. CDR3 DNA: TGTGCCAGCAGCCGAGGGACTAGCGGGAGTTACGAGCAGTACTTC.

The chain recombines TRBV29-1 with TRBJ2-3, with a tentative D call TRBD1 (5 bases). Germline assignment: CDR1 SQVTM and CDR2 ANQGSEA. Trimming left V 1 base short and J 4 bases short, with 9 bases between. The CDR3 length is 13 residues. The chain's CDR3 is CSVEGRAPDTQYF. The CDR3 DNA follows: TGCAGCGTTGAAGGCAGGGCTCCAGATACGCAGTATTTT.

The chain joins TRBV30 to TRBJ1-1; D ambiguous. Trimming removed 4 bases from V and 0 bases from J, with 15 bases in between. This CDR3 has 15 residues. CDR1 is GTSNPN, CDR2 SVGIG, per germline (reference sequence). CDR3 DNA: TGTGCCTGGATAACTTTTGCGGGGATGAACACTGAAGCTTTCTTT. Residues: CAWITFAGMNTEAFF.

The rearrangement links TRBV18 to TRBJ1-1; 9 positions agree with TRBD1. Germline V gene sequence: CDR1 KGHSH, CDR2 LQKENI. The V segment lost 3 bases and the J segment 4 bases; nucleotides outside the gene matches: 3. This CDR3 region has 14 residues. CDR3 amino acids: CASSPGQGTTEAFF. DNA of the CDR3: TGTGCCAGCTCACCGGGACAGGGCACCACTGAAGCTTTCTTT.

This chain uses TRBV28 with TRBJ1-5; a weak D match, TRBD1 (6 bases). This CDR3 has 12 amino acids. Germline-derived CDR1 and CDR2 are MDHEN and SYDVKM. The germline V and J ends were trimmed by 7 bases and 4 bases, with 8 bases remaining between them. Here the CDR3 reads CASTGANQPQHF. The CDR3 bases are TGTGCCAGCACAGGGGCGAATCAGCCCCAGCATTTT. The full variable domain, with the rest looked up from reference TRBV28 and TRBJ1-5, is DVKVTQSSRYLVKRTGEKVFLECVQDMDHENMFWYRQDPGLGLRLIYFSYDVKMKEKGDIPEGYSVSREKKERFSLILESASTNQTSMYLCASTGANQPQHFGDGTRLSIL.

The rearrangement joins TRBV4-3 to TRBJ1-1, with a possible D match to TRBD1 (5 bases). The germline V gene encodes CDR1 LGHNA and CDR2 YSLEER. This CDR3 spans 15 amino acids. The V gene lost 4 bases and the J gene lost 7 bases, with 19 bases spanning the gap. The DNA of the CDR3 is TGCGCCAGCAGCCCCCAAGGCGTGTCGGGGGTTGAAGCTTTCTTT. It specifies CASSPQGVSGVEAFF.

The chain has TRBV7-9 and TRBJ1-2; possibly TRBD1 for D (5 bases). Germline CDR1 and CDR2: SEHNR and FQNEAQ (reference sequence). The CDR3 runs to 15 residues. Trimming stripped 0 bases from V and 5 bases from J, with 13 bases between. CDR3 loop: CASSLARGRGYGYTF. In DNA, the CDR3 is TGTGCCAGCAGCTTAGCGCGGGGCAGAGGGTATGGCTACACCTTC. Looking up the rest from reference TRBV7-9 and TRBJ1-2 gives the full variable domain: DTGVSQNPRHKITKRGQNVTFRCDPISEHNRLYWYRQTLGQGPEFLTYFQNEAQLEKSRLLSDRFSAERPKGSFSTLEIQRTEQGDSAMYLCASSLARGRGYGYTFGSGTRLTVV.

V gene TRBV12-3 or TRBV12-4 combines with J gene TRBJ2-3; D is unresolved. V was cut by 3 bases and J by 5 bases, with 9 bases left in between. This CDR3 comprises 13 residues. The CDR3 protein is CASSLYEIDTQYF. For the CDR3, the DNA is TGTGCCAGCAGTTTGTATGAGATAGATACGCAGTATTTT.

The chain is built from TRBV5-1 and TRBJ2-7, with D uncertain. This CDR3 comprises 11 residues. Trimming removed 2 bases from V and 8 bases from J, with 8 bases in between. Germline loops: CDR1 SGHRS, CDR2 YFSETQ. CDR3 sequence (DNA): TGCGCCAGCAGCTTCGAAGAGAAGCAGTACTTC. It translates to CASSFEEKQYF.

There are a few counts of this clone. The V gene is TRBV5-1, the J gene TRBJ2-7; possibly TRBD1 for D (6 bases). Germline V gene data show CDR1 as SGHRS and CDR2 as YFSETQ. The CDR3 covers 16 residues. V was shortened by 4 bases and J by 3 bases, with 20 bases between the two germline ends. DNA of the CDR3: TGCGCCAGCAGCGTGTCTACAGGGAATGGAGTCTACGAGCAGTACTTC. Translating gives CASSVSTGNGVYEQYF.

The rearrangement uses TRBV9 and TRBJ1-6; 7 bases map to TRBD1. CDR3 size: 14 residues. Germline V gives CDR1 SGDLS, CDR2 YYNGEE. Unmatched junction bases numbered 6, after V lost 3 bases and J lost 9 bases. The CDR3 coding sequence is TGTGCCAGCAGCGCCGGGACAGCGCCTTCACCCCTCCACTTT. Amino acid sequence: CASSAGTAPSPLHF.

This clone has just one count. The chain carries TRBV7-2 and TRBJ2-3; perhaps TRBD2 as D (5 bases). This CDR3 is built from 17 residues. Trimming shortened V by 5 bases and J by 2 bases, and 20 bases separated the two germline ends. Looked up from germline, CDR1 is SGHTA and CDR2 is FQGNSA. CDR3 bases: TGTGCCAGCAGCAATAAACAGCCCAGGCGGGTCACAGATACGCAGTATTTT. It encodes CASSNKQPRRVTDTQYF.

The chain links TRBV7-3 to TRBJ2-3, with a weak D call TRBD1 (5 bases). Trimming pared 4 bases from V and 2 bases from J, leaving 13 bases between. Germline lookup yields CDR1 SGHTA and CDR2 FQGTGA. This CDR3 region has 15 residues. The CDR3 DNA is TGTGCCAGCAGCTCGGAAGGGGCCTACACAGATACGCAGTATTTT. It codes for CASSSEGAYTDTQYF.

The chain combines TRBV2 with TRBJ2-7; TRBD2 agrees at 7 bases. This CDR3 is built from 18 residues. Germline CDR1 reads SNHLY; CDR2 reads FYNNEI. After removal of 2 bases from V and 2 bases from J, the junction contained 15 bases not matched to a gene. The CDR3 loop reads CASSEKASGFLLTYEQYF. The CDR3 DNA is TGTGCCAGCAGTGAAAAGGCTAGCGGATTCCTACTTACCTACGAGCAGTACTTC.